What follows are 19 T cell receptor beta chains derived from one specimen sequenced in a study of Graves' ophthalmopathy and Graves' hyperthyroidism. Scientists amplified the TCR beta CDR3 regions from RNA transcripts. Second-round multiplex PCR came after first-round RT-PCR with HTBI primers. TCRdb passed the multiplex PCR reads through MiXCR, listing each CDR3 protein once. Of almost 750,000 distinct CDR3 sequences listed, roughly two fifths are singletons. The specimen was peripheral blood. Receptors were obtained from an adult man with Graves' ophthalmopathy.

This clonotype has a count of ten or more. The rearrangement uses TRBV7-2 and TRBJ2-7; the D gene is possibly TRBD1 (6 bases). This CDR3 contains 13 residues. Germline loops: CDR1 SGHTA, CDR2 FQGNSA. Trimming pared 5 bases from V and 5 bases from J, leaving 13 bases between. CDR3 nucleotide sequence: TGTGCCAGCAGCCTGATCAGGGGCAACGAGCAGTACTTC. Translation gives CASSLIRGNEQYF.

The chain combines TRBV11-2 with TRBJ2-5; unclear D gene. This CDR3 is built from 15 residues. V was cut by 6 bases and J by 2 bases, with 16 bases left in between. Per the germline V gene, CDR1 is SGHAT and CDR2 is FQNNGV. The chain's CDR3 is CASRRLVGRQETQYF. CDR3 bases: TGTGCCAGCAGGCGTCTAGTGGGTCGACAAGAGACCCAGTACTTC.

V usage is TRBV11-2 and J usage is TRBJ2-7; 8 nucleotides line up with TRBD2. In germline, CDR1 is SGHAT, CDR2 FQNNGV. V was pared by 1 base and J by 3 bases, with 5 bases of the junction left unmatched. There are 15 residues in the CDR3. The CDR3 region is CASSLVASGFYEQYF. The CDR3, as DNA: TGTGCCAGCAGCTTAGTTGCTAGCGGGTTCTACGAGCAGTACTTC.

The chain links TRBV5-6 to TRBJ1-2; TRBD1 is a possible D gene (5 bases). CDR1 and CDR2 from the germline V gene are SGHDT and YYEEEE. V gave up 0 bases and J gave up 0 bases, with 9 bases separating them. CDR3 length: 15 amino acids. In DNA form, the CDR3 reads TGTGCCAGCAGCTTGGAGGACATCACTAACTATGGCTACACCTTC. It codes for CASSLEDITNYGYTF.

The chain carries TRBV20-1 and TRBJ1-2; D possibly corresponds to TRBD1 (6 bases). CDR1 is DFQATT and CDR2 is SNEGSKA in the germline V gene (reference sequence). V was shortened by 6 bases and J by 4 bases, with 18 bases between the two germline ends. The CDR3 runs 14 residues. Here the CDR3 DNA reads TGCAGTGCCGTAAAATCGACAGGACTCTATGGCTACACCTTC. It translates to CSAVKSTGLYGYTF.

This clonotype appeared a few times. This chain links TRBV11-2 with TRBJ2-2; D ambiguous. The V end lost 2 bases, the J end lost 12 bases, and 16 bases lay between the germline ends. The CDR3 totals 14 residues. Germline CDR1 reads SGHAT; CDR2 reads FQNNGV. CDR3 sequence reads: CASSLSQSVVQLFF. CDR3 DNA: TGTGCCAGCAGCTTATCCCAAAGTGTGGTCCAGCTGTTTTTT.

V is TRBV7-9 and J is TRBJ2-5; TRBD1 aligns across 9 bases. Looked up from germline, CDR1 is SEHNR and CDR2 is FQNEAQ (reference sequence). The CDR3 is 16 residues long. J lost 2 bases, V lost 5 bases, and 9 bases had no gene match. The DNA of the CDR3 is TGTGCCAGCAGCCCCATTACAGGGGGCCTTCAAGAGACCCAGTACTTC. Its translation: CASSPITGGLQETQYF.

This clonotype showed up just a few times. The chain combines TRBV19 with TRBJ1-1, with TRBD1 as a possible D gene (6 bases). The CDR3 is 14 residues long. V lost 2 bases and J lost 4, with 11 bases in between. Germline V gene lookup returns CDR1 LNHDA and CDR2 SQIVND (reference sequence). CDR3 sequence reads: CASSIRTAFTEAFF. For the CDR3, the DNA is TGTGCCAGTAGTATACGGACAGCATTCACTGAAGCTTTCTTT.

This clonotype was observed at least ten times. The chain employs TRBV19 and TRBJ2-7; perhaps D is TRBD1 or TRBD2 (5 bases each). V lost 8 bases, J lost 6 bases, and 11 bases lay in between. CDR1 and CDR2 (germline): LNHDA, SQIVND (reference sequence). The CDR3 spans 11 residues. CDR3 in amino acids: CASRGGGEQYF. Here the CDR3 DNA reads TGTGCCAGTCGGGGCGGCGGCGAGCAGTACTTC.

In nucleotides, the CDR3 is TGTGCCAGCAGCTTATGGACAGGGTGGTCAGCTGGCTACACCTTC. This encodes CASSLWTGWSAGYTF. V gene TRBV6-5 combines with J gene TRBJ1-2, with 8 bases lining up with TRBD1. V lost 6 bases and J lost 7; bases outside the gene matches: 13. The CDR3 has 15 residues. In germline, CDR1 is MNHEY, CDR2 SVGAGI.

This clonotype was counted only a few times. J is TRBJ2-5 and V is TRBV7-9, with D possibly TRBD1 on 6 matching bases. The CDR3 covers 15 residues. CDR1 and CDR2 (germline): SEHNR, FQNEAQ (reference sequence). Deletions cut 4 bases from V and 4 bases from J, with 16 bases between. Written as DNA, the CDR3 is TGTGCCAGCAGCTCCATACACAGGGCAAGAGAGACCCAGTACTTC. Its translation: CASSSIHRARETQYF.

This clonotype was found once. The germline gene is not matched at one end of the junction; a read error may be the cause. The chain has TRBV11-1 and TRBJ1-2, with 8 bases aligning to TRBD1. Per the germline V gene, CDR1 is SGHAT and CDR2 is FQDESV (reference sequence). The CDR3 sequence is 16 residues long. CDR3 DNA: TGTGCCAGCAGCTTACAGGGGGCTGGATCGCGTCCGGGCTGCACCTTC. Its protein product is CASSLQGAGSRPGCTF.

Turning to this clonotype: Being one base from a much bigger clone, this may be a read error. This is likely a read error, given that the CDR3 carries no conserved phenylalanine or tryptophan at its end. This sequence joins TRBV7-9 and TRBJ2-2; 8 nucleotides match TRBD2. The CDR3 spans 13 residues. Looked up from germline, CDR1 is SEHNR and CDR2 is FQNEAQ (reference sequence). With 4 bases clipped from V and 6 bases from J, the junction kept 1 base outside the gene matches. In DNA, the CDR3 is TGTGCCAGCAGCTACGGGGGGGCCGGGGAGCTGTTTTCT. Translation gives CASSYGGAGELFS.

On this clonotype itself: A clone one base away is much larger, so this may be a read error. This chain uses TRBV19 with TRBJ1-5, with 9 bases fitting TRBD1. Per the germline V gene, CDR1 is LNHDA and CDR2 is SQIVND (reference sequence). The V segment lost 7 bases and the J segment 6 bases; nucleotides outside the gene matches: 4. The CDR3 consists of 13 residues. This CDR3 reads CASKDRGCQPQHF. CDR3 DNA: TGTGCCAGTAAGGACAGGGGTTGTCAGCCCCAGCATTTT.

This chain joins TRBV2 and TRBJ2-5, with 7 bases identical to TRBD1. Trimming cost V 5 bases and J 2 bases; bases outside gene matches: 5. The CDR3 is 14 residues long. Germline assignment: CDR1 SNHLY and CDR2 FYNNEI. The CDR3 DNA sequence: TGTGCCAGCAGTTACTCGGACAGGCAAGAGACCCAGTACTTC. This encodes CASSYSDRQETQYF.

The table lists this clonotype with many counts. The chain couples TRBV5-8 to TRBJ1-2, with D unclear. The CDR3 covers 12 residues. Trimming took off 3 bases at V and 4 bases at J, with 7 bases between the two ends. Germline CDR1 SGHTS, CDR2 YDEGEE. DNA of the CDR3: TGTGCCAGCAGCTCTCCGGGCTATGGCTACACCTTC. It translates to CASSSPGYGYTF.

Ten or more counts support this clonotype. J is TRBJ2-5 and V is TRBV15; D unresolved. There are 12 residues in the CDR3. Germline CDR1 and CDR2: LNHNV and YYDKDF (reference sequence). V was cut by 4 bases and J by 3 bases, with 6 bases left in between. The CDR3 nucleotides read TGTGCCACCAGCATGAATAAAGAGACCCAGTACTTC. This sequence encodes CATSMNKETQYF.

The CDR3 reads CASSSPQISRETQYF. The CDR3 DNA reads TGTGCCAGCAGCTCCCCGCAGATCTCGAGGGAGACCCAGTACTTC. The chain couples TRBV9 to TRBJ2-5, with no clear D. This CDR3 comprises 15 residues. Per the germline V gene, CDR1 is SGDLS and CDR2 is YYNGEE. The V and J ends lost 4 bases and 5 bases respectively, with 18 bases between them.

Details on this clonotype: The junction departs from the called germline gene at one end, perhaps through a read error. V is TRBV7-9 and J is TRBJ1-2; D is unclear. This CDR3 spans 12 amino acids. Germline lookup yields CDR1 SEHNR and CDR2 FQNEAQ (reference sequence). CDR3 coding DNA: TGTGCCGGCAGCCGCGGCATCTATGGCTACACCTTC. Protein sequence: CAGSRGIYGYTF.